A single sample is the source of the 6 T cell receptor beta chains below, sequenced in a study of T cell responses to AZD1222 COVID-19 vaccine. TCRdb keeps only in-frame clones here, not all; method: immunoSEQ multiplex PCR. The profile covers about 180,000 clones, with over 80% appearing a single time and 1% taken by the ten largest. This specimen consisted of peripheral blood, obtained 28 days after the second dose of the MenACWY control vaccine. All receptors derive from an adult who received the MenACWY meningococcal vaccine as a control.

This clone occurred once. DNA for the CDR3: TGTGCCAGCAGCCTAATAGGGACTAGCACAGATACGCAGTATTTT. It yields the protein CASSLIGTSTDTQYF. The chain is built from TRBV7-7 and TRBJ2-3, with a weak D call TRBD2 (6 bases). Trimming took off 5 bases at V and 0 bases at J, with 12 bases between the two ends. The germline V gene has CDR1 SSHAT and CDR2 FNYEAQ (reference sequence). The CDR3 is 15 amino acids.

The DNA for the CDR3 is TGTGCCAGCAGCTTAACAGGGGGCTACACCTTC. The encoded protein is CASSLTGGYTF. The V and J genes are TRBV7-6 and TRBJ1-2; a weak D match, TRBD1 (6 bases). V was shortened by 2 bases and J by 8 bases, with 6 bases between the two germline ends. CDR1 and CDR2 (germline): SGHVS, FNYEAQ. CDR3 length: 11 residues.

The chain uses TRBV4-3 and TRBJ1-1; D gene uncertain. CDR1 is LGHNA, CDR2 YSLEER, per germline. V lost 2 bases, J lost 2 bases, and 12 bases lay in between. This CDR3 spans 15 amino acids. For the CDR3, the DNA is TGCGCCAGCAGCCAACGGCTAAGGGCTAACACTGAAGCTTTCTTT. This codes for CASSQRLRANTEAFF.

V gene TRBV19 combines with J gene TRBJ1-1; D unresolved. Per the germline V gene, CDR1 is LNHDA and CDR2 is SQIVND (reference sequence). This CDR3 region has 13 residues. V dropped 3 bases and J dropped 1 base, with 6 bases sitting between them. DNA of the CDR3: TGTGCCAGTAGTATCGCCCCGAACACTGAAGCTTTCTTT. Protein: CASSIAPNTEAFF.

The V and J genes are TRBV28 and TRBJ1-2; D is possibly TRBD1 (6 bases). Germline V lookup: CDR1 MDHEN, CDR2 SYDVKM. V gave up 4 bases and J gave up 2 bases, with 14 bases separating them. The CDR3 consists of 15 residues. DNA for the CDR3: TGTGCCAGCAGTTCCCAATCGACAGGAAACTATGGCTACACCTTC. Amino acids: CASSSQSTGNYGYTF.

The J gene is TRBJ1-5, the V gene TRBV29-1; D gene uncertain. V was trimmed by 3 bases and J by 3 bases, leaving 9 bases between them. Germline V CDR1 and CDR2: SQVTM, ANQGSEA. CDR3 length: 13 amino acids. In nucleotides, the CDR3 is TGCAGCGTTGAGTCCGTGTACAATCAGCCCCAGCATTTT. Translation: CSVESVYNQPQHF.